Listed below are T cell receptor beta chains from one sample, sequenced in a study of blood T cells in healthy people across ages. MiXCR was run by TCRdb on the 5' RACE reads, yielding one entry per CDR3 protein. The sample consists of about 780,000 distinct CDR3 sequences, 46% of them appearing once. Sequenced: blood. These receptors were collected from a man at least 80 years old in good health. The CDR3 runs from the conserved cysteine through the conserved F or W. The order of the fields is V gene, D gene, CDR3 length, clone size, J gene, CDR3 protein, CDR3 DNA. The D gene is left open where the match is weak. Some rows mark clone size as missing; the rest say once, few, many or name a class of expanded clone.

v_call: TRBV5-1; d_call: -; cdr3_length: 15; clone_size: few; j_call: TRBJ1-4; cdr3_aa: CASSKTAATNEKLFF; cdr3_nt: TGCGCCAGCAGCAAAACAGCTGCAACTAATGAAAAACTGTTTTTT
v_call: TRBV29-1; d_call: TRBD2; cdr3_length: 15; clone_size: few; j_call: TRBJ2-7; cdr3_aa: CSVRGTSGSNYEQYF; cdr3_nt: TGCAGCGTTAGGGGGACTAGCGGGAGCAACTACGAGCAGTACTTC
v_call: TRBV24-1; d_call: TRBD1; cdr3_length: 14; clone_size: few; j_call: TRBJ2-3; cdr3_aa: CATSDRDRTDTQYF; cdr3_nt: TGTGCCACCAGTGATCGGGACAGAACAGATACGCAGTATTTT
v_call: TRBV4-2; d_call: -; cdr3_length: 14; clone_size: -; j_call: TRBJ1-5; cdr3_aa: CASSQEGGNQPQHF; cdr3_nt: TGTGCCAGCAGCCAAGAGGGGGGTAATCAGCCCCAGCATTTT
v_call: TRBV7-3; d_call: -; cdr3_length: 18; clone_size: few; j_call: TRBJ2-1; cdr3_aa: CASSPAEGPPLSYNEQFF; cdr3_nt: TGTGCCAGCAGCCCCGCGGAGGGTCCACCCTTGTCCTACAATGAGCAGTTCTTC
v_call: TRBV2; d_call: TRBD2; cdr3_length: 14; clone_size: few; j_call: TRBJ2-3; cdr3_aa: CASGPAGSTDTQYF; cdr3_nt: TGTGCCAGTGGTCCAGCGGGGAGCACAGATACGCAGTATTTT
v_call: TRBV3-1; d_call: -; cdr3_length: 14; clone_size: -; j_call: TRBJ2-5; cdr3_aa: CVSSPLASGNEQYF; cdr3_nt: TGTGTCAGCAGCCCTCTAGCGTCGGGCAATGAGCAGTACTTC
v_call: TRBV10-3; d_call: TRBD2; cdr3_length: 13; clone_size: -; j_call: TRBJ2-1; cdr3_aa: CAIGGEVGNEQFF; cdr3_nt: TGTGCCATCGGGGGGGAGGTGGGTAATGAGCAGTTCTTC
v_call: TRBV3-1; d_call: -; cdr3_length: 13; clone_size: few; j_call: TRBJ2-7; cdr3_aa: CASSQGNFYEQYF; cdr3_nt: TGTGCCAGCAGCCAAGGGAACTTCTACGAGCAGTACTTC
v_call: TRBV7-2; d_call: -; cdr3_length: 15; clone_size: few; j_call: TRBJ2-3; cdr3_aa: CASSFLASPTDTQYF; cdr3_nt: TGTGCCAGCAGCTTCCTAGCCTCCCCCACAGATACGCAGTATTTT
v_call: TRBV20-1; d_call: -; cdr3_length: 11; clone_size: -; j_call: TRBJ2-1; cdr3_aa: CSARGLNEQFF; cdr3_nt: TGCAGTGCTAGGGGGCTCAATGAGCAGTTCTTC
v_call: TRBV7-2; d_call: TRBD2; cdr3_length: 13; clone_size: -; j_call: TRBJ2-1; cdr3_aa: CASQRDPYNEQFF; cdr3_nt: TGTGCCAGTCAGCGGGATCCATACAATGAGCAGTTCTTC
v_call: TRBV9; d_call: -; cdr3_length: 14; clone_size: few; j_call: TRBJ2-7; cdr3_aa: CASSVVGGFSEQYF; cdr3_nt: TGTGCCAGCAGCGTAGTCGGGGGTTTCTCCGAGCAGTACTTC
v_call: TRBV29-1; d_call: -; cdr3_length: 14; clone_size: -; j_call: TRBJ2-3; cdr3_aa: CSVLVGGAGHTQYF; cdr3_nt: TGCAGCGTTTTGGTGGGAGGAGCAGGGCATACGCAGTATTTT
v_call: TRBV2; d_call: -; cdr3_length: 16; clone_size: -; j_call: TRBJ2-1; cdr3_aa: CASSDGPPGSYNEQFF; cdr3_nt: TGTGCCAGCAGTGACGGCCCGCCGGGGTCCTACAATGAGCAGTTCTTC
v_call: TRBV12-3/TRBV12-4; d_call: -; cdr3_length: 14; clone_size: few; j_call: TRBJ2-3; cdr3_aa: CASSLRAVTDTQYF; cdr3_nt: TGTGCCAGCAGTTTAAGGGCTGTCACGGATACGCAGTATTTT
v_call: TRBV5-1; d_call: -; cdr3_length: 16; clone_size: -; j_call: TRBJ1-4; cdr3_aa: CASSSAPDRSYEKLFF; cdr3_nt: TGCGCCAGCAGCTCCGCCCCTGACAGAAGCTATGAAAAACTGTTTTTT
v_call: TRBV2; d_call: TRBD1; cdr3_length: 16; clone_size: -; j_call: TRBJ1-6; cdr3_aa: CASSVDRGAYNSPLHF; cdr3_nt: TGTGCCAGCAGTGTTGACAGGGGCGCCTATAATTCACCCCTCCACTTT
v_call: TRBV20-1; d_call: TRBD2; cdr3_length: 12; clone_size: few; j_call: TRBJ2-1; cdr3_aa: CSARRGRGEQFF; cdr3_nt: TGCAGTGCTAGGCGCGGGAGGGGTGAGCAGTTCTTC
v_call: TRBV14; d_call: -; cdr3_length: 15; clone_size: once; j_call: TRBJ2-7; cdr3_aa: CASRGASQSDNEQYF; cdr3_nt: TGTGCCAGCCGGGGGGCTAGCCAATCCGACAATGAGCAGTACTTC
v_call: TRBV7-9; d_call: -; cdr3_length: 13; clone_size: -; j_call: TRBJ1-2; cdr3_aa: CASSSSSNYGYTF; cdr3_nt: TGTGCCAGCAGCTCGTCCTCTAACTATGGCTACACCTTC
v_call: TRBV29-1; d_call: -; cdr3_length: 14; clone_size: -; j_call: TRBJ2-7; cdr3_aa: CSVEKYTDSYEQYF; cdr3_nt: TGCAGCGTTGAAAAATACACGGACTCCTACGAGCAGTACTTC
v_call: TRBV5-1; d_call: TRBD2; cdr3_length: 15; clone_size: few; j_call: TRBJ2-7; cdr3_aa: CASSKTSGSYNEQYF; cdr3_nt: TGCGCCAGCAGCAAAACTAGCGGTTCCTACAATGAGCAGTACTTC
v_call: TRBV5-4; d_call: TRBD2; cdr3_length: 13; clone_size: many; j_call: TRBJ2-5; cdr3_aa: CASSLGGSETQYF; cdr3_nt: TGTGCCAGCAGCTTAGGCGGGAGTGAGACCCAGTACTTC
v_call: TRBV28; d_call: TRBD1; cdr3_length: 15; clone_size: -; j_call: TRBJ2-1; cdr3_aa: CASREPGQGYNEQFF; cdr3_nt: TGTGCCAGCAGGGAGCCGGGACAGGGCTACAATGAGCAGTTCTTC
v_call: TRBV7-2; d_call: -; cdr3_length: 15; clone_size: -; j_call: TRBJ1-4; cdr3_aa: CASTIYGGAGEKLFF; cdr3_nt: TGTGCCAGCACCATCTATGGGGGGGCAGGGGAAAAACTGTTTTTT
v_call: TRBV3-1; d_call: -; cdr3_length: 13; clone_size: few; j_call: TRBJ2-1; cdr3_aa: CASSLRTSNEQFF; cdr3_nt: TGTGCCAGCAGCCTAAGGACGTCCAATGAGCAGTTCTTC
v_call: TRBV12-3/TRBV12-4; d_call: -; cdr3_length: 17; clone_size: -; j_call: TRBJ1-1; cdr3_aa: CASSLAYGGVMNTEAFF; cdr3_nt: TGTGCCAGCAGTTTAGCATACGGCGGAGTCATGAACACTGAAGCTTTCTTT
v_call: TRBV11-3; d_call: -; cdr3_length: 14; clone_size: few; j_call: TRBJ1-4; cdr3_aa: CASSLTRVNEKLFF; cdr3_nt: TGTGCCAGCAGCTTGACCAGGGTGAATGAAAAACTGTTTTTT
v_call: TRBV6-2/TRBV6-3; d_call: TRBD2; cdr3_length: 14; clone_size: few; j_call: TRBJ2-7; cdr3_aa: CASRGTSGMSEQYF; cdr3_nt: TGTGCCAGCAGAGGGACTAGCGGGATGTCCGAGCAGTACTTC
v_call: TRBV6-6; d_call: -; cdr3_length: 13; clone_size: -; j_call: TRBJ2-1; cdr3_aa: CASRGEYCNEQFF; cdr3_nt: TGTGCCAGCAGGGGGGAATACTGCAATGAGCAGTTCTTC
v_call: TRBV20-1; d_call: -; cdr3_length: 14; clone_size: few; j_call: TRBJ1-2; cdr3_aa: CSASVRQGIYGYTF; cdr3_nt: TGCAGTGCTAGTGTTCGGCAGGGGATATATGGCTACACCTTC
v_call: TRBV2; d_call: -; cdr3_length: 17; clone_size: -; j_call: TRBJ2-6; cdr3_aa: CASSDEHLGSGANVLTF; cdr3_nt: TGTGCCAGCAGTGACGAACACCTCGGCTCTGGGGCCAACGTCCTGACTTTC
v_call: TRBV5-1; d_call: TRBD2; cdr3_length: 15; clone_size: -; j_call: TRBJ2-1; cdr3_aa: CASSLDSLAANEQFF; cdr3_nt: TGCGCCAGCAGCTTGGACTCTCTAGCGGCTAATGAGCAGTTCTTC
v_call: TRBV5-1; d_call: -; cdr3_length: 17; clone_size: -; j_call: TRBJ1-2; cdr3_aa: CASSLIAGVDDNYGYTF; cdr3_nt: TGCGCCAGCAGCTTGATCGCCGGGGTTGATGATAACTATGGCTACACCTTC
v_call: TRBV5-1; d_call: TRBD1; cdr3_length: 16; clone_size: -; j_call: TRBJ2-7; cdr3_aa: CASSPGTGNFGYEQYF; cdr3_nt: TGCGCCAGCAGTCCCGGGACAGGAAATTTCGGCTACGAGCAGTACTTC
v_call: TRBV7-3; d_call: TRBD2; cdr3_length: 15; clone_size: -; j_call: TRBJ2-1; cdr3_aa: CASSPSPAGVNEQFF; cdr3_nt: TGTGCCAGCAGCCCCTCTCCAGCGGGAGTCAATGAGCAGTTCTTC